The rows below give T cell receptor beta chains drawn from one sample of a study of OX40 agonist ivuxolimab in advanced cancers. The assay was immunoSEQ multiplex PCR, and TCRdb's table has in-frame clones only and misses some. The sample lists approximately 100,000 clones; around 92% were seen once. This specimen consisted of CD4+ or CD8+ T cells sorted from blood, obtained in a trial of the OX40 agonist ivuxolimab. These receptors were collected from an adult with an advanced solid tumor such as melanoma, head and neck, liver or kidney cancer. Both conserved end residues are part of each CDR3. Fields, in order: CDR3 protein, CDR3 DNA, J gene, clone size, V gene, D gene. D genes are given only for firm matches. The size field is filled for only some rows; it gives once, few, many or a size class.

cdr3_aa: CASSSTDSLSGNTIYF; cdr3_nt: TGTGCCAGCAGCTCGACGGACAGCCTCTCTGGAAACACCATATATTTT; j_call: TRBJ1-3; clone_size: .; v_call: TRBV5-6; d_call: .
cdr3_aa: CASRLTGDTEAFF; cdr3_nt: TGTGCCAGCCGCCTGACAGGGGACACTGAAGCTTTCTTT; j_call: TRBJ1-1; clone_size: .; v_call: TRBV6-5; d_call: TRBD1
cdr3_aa: CASNDPEPYNEQFF; cdr3_nt: TGTGCCAGCAACGATCCTGAACCCTACAATGAGCAGTTCTTC; j_call: TRBJ2-1; clone_size: once; v_call: TRBV6-1; d_call: .
cdr3_aa: CASSLRLHNEQFF; cdr3_nt: TGTGCCAGCAGCTTAAGGCTACACAATGAGCAGTTCTTC; j_call: TRBJ2-1; clone_size: .; v_call: TRBV7-8; d_call: .
cdr3_aa: CASSQSHGTTDTQYF; cdr3_nt: TGTGCCAGCAGCCAATCTCACGGAACCACAGATACGCAGTATTTT; j_call: TRBJ2-3; clone_size: .; v_call: TRBV14; d_call: .
cdr3_aa: CASSLVGGQGNGYTF; cdr3_nt: TGTGCCAGCAGCTTGGTTGGAGGACAGGGGAATGGCTACACCTTC; j_call: TRBJ1-2; clone_size: .; v_call: TRBV5-6; d_call: TRBD1
cdr3_aa: CASRRDRGPGGYTF; cdr3_nt: TGTGCCAGCAGGCGTGACAGGGGGCCGGGTGGCTACACCTTC; j_call: TRBJ1-2; clone_size: .; v_call: TRBV6-6; d_call: TRBD1
cdr3_aa: CASSLGVSSYNEQFF; cdr3_nt: TGTGCCAGCAGCTTAGGAGTGAGCTCCTACAATGAGCAGTTCTTC; j_call: TRBJ2-1; clone_size: .; v_call: TRBV7-2; d_call: .
cdr3_aa: CASSPGQGRETQYF; cdr3_nt: TGTGCCAGCAGCCCCGGACAGGGGAGGGAGACCCAGTACTTC; j_call: TRBJ2-5; clone_size: .; v_call: TRBV5-6; d_call: TRBD1
cdr3_aa: CASSLAVTAETQYF; cdr3_nt: TGCGCCAGCAGCTTGGCTGTCACGGCCGAGACCCAGTACTTC; j_call: TRBJ2-5; clone_size: once; v_call: TRBV5-1; d_call: .
cdr3_aa: CASSSKGRDNYSPLHF; cdr3_nt: TGTGCCAGCAGCTCGAAGGGGCGGGACAACTATTCACCCCTCCACTTT; j_call: TRBJ1-6; clone_size: .; v_call: TRBV21-1; d_call: .
cdr3_aa: CASSSGPEETQYF; cdr3_nt: TGCGCCAGCAGCTCTGGACCCGAAGAGACCCAGTACTTC; j_call: TRBJ2-5; clone_size: .; v_call: TRBV5-1; d_call: .
cdr3_aa: CASSLGQETQYF; cdr3_nt: TGTGCCAGCAGCTTAGGTCAAGAGACCCAGTACTTC; j_call: TRBJ2-5; clone_size: .; v_call: TRBV11-2; d_call: .
cdr3_aa: CASGGEGNEQFF; cdr3_nt: TGCGCCAGCGGGGGCGAGGGGAATGAGCAGTTCTTC; j_call: TRBJ2-1; clone_size: .; v_call: TRBV23-1; d_call: .
cdr3_aa: CASSSLAGPMTQYF; cdr3_nt: TGTGCCAGTAGTAGCCTAGCGGGCCCCATGACCCAGTACTTC; j_call: TRBJ2-5; clone_size: .; v_call: TRBV19; d_call: TRBD2
cdr3_aa: CASSPPLQGLETQYF; cdr3_nt: TGTGCCAGCTCGCCACCGCTGCAGGGGCTGGAGACCCAGTACTTC; j_call: TRBJ2-5; clone_size: .; v_call: TRBV18; d_call: .
cdr3_aa: CASSSDRLGNQPQHF; cdr3_nt: TGTGCCAGTAGCTCTGACAGGCTGGGGAATCAGCCCCAGCATTTT; j_call: TRBJ1-5; clone_size: once; v_call: TRBV19; d_call: .
cdr3_aa: CASIPGRAGSTGELFF; cdr3_nt: TGTGCCAGCATCCCAGGGCGGGCAGGATCGACCGGGGAGCTGTTTTTT; j_call: TRBJ2-2; clone_size: .; v_call: TRBV7-9; d_call: .
cdr3_aa: CASSLGVGTETQYF; cdr3_nt: TGTGCCAGCAGCTTGGGGGTAGGAACAGAGACCCAGTACTTC; j_call: TRBJ2-5; clone_size: .; v_call: TRBV11-2; d_call: .
cdr3_aa: CASAAGASTYNEQFF; cdr3_nt: TGTGCTAGTGCCGCGGGGGCCTCCACTTACAATGAGCAGTTCTTC; j_call: TRBJ2-1; clone_size: .; v_call: TRBV12-5; d_call: .
cdr3_aa: CASSPRRDSGELFF; cdr3_nt: TGTGCCAGCAGTCCTAGGCGGGATAGCGGGGAGCTGTTTTTT; j_call: TRBJ2-2; clone_size: .; v_call: TRBV6-5; d_call: .
cdr3_aa: CASSLDTSGMVKNIQYF; cdr3_nt: TGCGCCAGCAGCTTGGATACTAGCGGGATGGTCAAAAACATTCAGTACTTC; j_call: TRBJ2-4; clone_size: .; v_call: TRBV5-1; d_call: TRBD2
cdr3_aa: CASRQSSGNTIYF; cdr3_nt: TGTGCCAGCAGACAGAGCTCTGGAAACACCATATATTTT; j_call: TRBJ1-3; clone_size: .; v_call: TRBV6-5; d_call: .